This T cell receptor (beta chain) is drawn from a study of identical twins (dated by TCRdb to 2016 to 2018). Context from the whole study: To test whether fetal clonotypes persist, this study deep-sequenced TCR alpha and beta repertoires from monozygotic twins, from unrelated adults of various ages, and from cord blood. Replicate twin experiments were performed at different times using different library preparation protocols to rule out contamination.

Only healthy Caucasian donors were included. The twin cohort comprised three pairs of female monozygotic twins, all aged about 18 to 30 years. The RNA used for TCR libraries was isolated from peripheral blood mononuclear cells. The receptor library was made with 5' RACE. Sequencing took place on an Illumina HiSeq 2000. A universal primer binding site was added through template switching, and the final cDNA carried a unique molecular identifier so that TCR cDNA molecules could be counted accurately. Specific primers in the conserved constant-segment region were used to synthesize first-strand cDNA for the TCR alpha and beta chains. To control for contamination, every cDNA library was double barcoded, receiving both a SMART-Mk sample barcode and Illumina barcodes. Two successive PCR steps introduced TruSeq adapter sequences along with Illumina sample barcodes. The Illumina HiSeq platform was used with custom primers to sequence TCR alpha and beta cDNA libraries. Regarding the original processing steps: MiGEC was used to process raw reads and extract unique molecular identifiers, and MiXCR was used to find CDR3 positions. Recombination models were inferred per individual with the repgenHMM and IGoR tools using an EM algorithm. The tcR package in R was used for shared clonotype analysis, with sharing normalized by the product of cloneset sizes. To study raw recombination without the effects of thymic and clonal selection, out-of-frame nonproductive sequences were analyzed. TCRdb reanalyzed the raw reads on its own, using fastp at Q25 for trimming and MiXCR for clone calling, and kept in-frame beta chains. Rows matching on CDR3 protein sequence are summarized as one entry with the most common DNA and genes. The V and J calls and clone size are TCRdb's, not the authors'. The sample table records some 790,000 distinct CDR3 sequences; roughly 18% of these occur just once. Roughly 14% of the sample is in the top ten clones.

To note about this clonotype: Its specific antigen is unknown. No much larger clone exists at a distance of one base, and base qualities are not known.

The study at large found these results: Zero-insertion analyses could be partly confounded by invariant T cells such as MAIT and iNKT, although diverse VJ usage argued against such confounding for most clonotypes. Out-of-frame TCR alpha sharing in monozygotic twins was systematically underestimated by recombination models, whereas sharing between unrelated individuals was in agreement with the recombination models. Abundant cord blood beta clonotypes had fewer insertions, young adult naive repertoires showed a similar but weaker trend, and memory repertoires showed no such trend. Compared with coincidental sharing between unrelated individuals, an excess of low generation-probability sequences was observed among out-of-frame TCR alpha sequences shared between twins. In beta out-of-frame sequences, excess twin sharing was weaker, because having fewer shared sequences lowered the signal-to-noise ratio. Because the same donors could not be followed over many years, the conclusions depended on cross-sectional statistical analysis.

The CDR3 spans 15 residues, from the cysteine through the phenylalanine. Just the 45-base CDR3 DNA is kept, in frame starting at base 1. V loses 1 base of germline sequence and J loses 4 bases, and the interval between the two ends is 14 bases. In the germline V gene, CDR1 corresponds to SGHTA and CDR2 to FQGTGA. These same records also appear under a second study, on T cells expressing NK-cell markers. The second investigation adds: In sorted CD3+CD56+NKG2C+, CD3+CD56+NKG2C- and CD3+CD56-NKG2C+ T-cell subsets from eight donors, TCR beta-chain repertoires were profiled. Of the eight sequenced donors, seven were found to be HCMV-seropositive and one was found to be HCMV-seronegative. In several experiments an anti-gammadeltaTCR antibody was added to restrict sorting to alphabetaTCR-expressing T cells. For roughly 6 donors, the dominant CD3+CD56+NKG2C+ clonotypes were among the top 10 CD8+ clonotypes and accounted for about 1.0-7.5% of CD8+ T cells. Those dominant clonotypes were again the most abundant among CD3+CD56-NKG2C+ cells in a handful of donors, at about 28.3-60.1%. Whether the expanded NKG2C-expressing T cell clones were specific for HCMV antigens was left unclear. All eight donors whose samples were sequenced were randomly selected healthy volunteers, three of them men and five women. HCMV serostatus was determined by detecting HCMV-specific IgG in serum with a commercial ELISA kit. Bulk peripheral blood T-cell repertoires were additionally sequenced from unsorted PBMC for several donors. MIGEC handled demultiplexing of the reads and grouping by UMI, while MiTCR was used to assemble and quantify clonotypes. To exclude erroneous sequences, only TCR cDNA sequences supported by at least two reads were retained. The tcR package was used for downstream repertoire analysis, and clonotypes were matched across fractions by CDR3 nucleotide sequence plus V segment. VDJmatch was used to annotate antigen specificity against VDJdb, with one amino acid substitution allowed in CDR3.

Rearrangement joined TRBV7-3 to TRBJ2-7; TRBD2 is perhaps the D gene, given 7 matching bases. This clonotype was sampled from a woman between 18 and 29 years old in good health. Material for sequencing was PBMCs. The DNA sequence is as follows: TGTGCCAGCAGCTTAATGGCGGGGGCCAGGTACGAGCAGTACTTC. The encoded protein is CASSLMAGARYEQYF.